The table lists the clone carrying this T cell receptor beta chain with a count of one. Its antigen is not identified. These data are taken from a study of a mutant IDH1 vaccine in newly diagnosed glioma. Study as a whole: Onset of vaccination occurred 4-6 weeks following radiotherapy alone, or with temozolomide cycles.

Sequencing used immunoSEQ multiplex PCR; TCRdb keeps in-frame clones, though not all of them. The table shows some 30,000 clones, with around 90% occurring only once. Findings of the study overall: Seemingly, top peripheral T cell clonotype changes bore no relation to pseudoprogression. Vaccine-induced responses were seen in around 93% of patients, spanning several MHC alleles.

Trimming shortened V by 5 bases and J by 1 base, and 16 bases separated the two germline ends. CDR3 length: 15 residues. CDR1 and CDR2 (germline): SGHRS, YFSETQ. Time point meaning: week 11, during vaccination. In every dose of vaccine, 300 ug of mutant IDH1 20-mer peptide was given alongside topical imiquimod. Sequenced material: PBMCs, taken from a glioma patient whose treatment included an IDH1 peptide vaccine. This receptor was taken from a man aged 18 to 30 with glioma. This chain joins TRBV5-1 and TRBJ2-7, with a tentative D call TRBD1 (6 bases). The CDR3 loop is CASRIGGARSYEQYF. CDR3 in DNA: TGCGCCAGCAGGATAGGGGGAGCGCGGTCCTACGAGCAGTACTTC.